These 9 T cell receptor beta chains came from one sample sequenced in a study of blood T cell repertoires in COVID-19. The method was immunoSEQ multiplex PCR; TCRdb's version includes in-frame clones alone and lacks a portion of them. This sample carries hundreds of thousands of clones, roughly 90% of them seen once, and the ten largest clones take roughly 1.9%. The sample taken for sequencing was PBMCs or T cells enriched from blood (not recorded which). These TCRs come from a woman aged 35 to 49 with acute COVID-19.

The chain carries TRBV3-1 (or the pseudogene TRBV3-2) and TRBJ1-6; 8 bases align to TRBD1. The CDR3 has 14 amino acids. The germline gives CDR1 LGHDT, CDR2 YNNKEL (reference sequence). V trimming: 0 bases; J trimming: 10 bases; junction bases outside the gene matches: 2. In DNA form, the CDR3 reads TGTGCCAGCAGCCAAGAAGACAGGGGATCACCCCTCCACTTT. This codes for CASSQEDRGSPLHF.

The rearrangement uses TRBV4-1 and TRBJ1-3, with 9 nucleotides matching TRBD1. The CDR3 totals 15 residues. The V gene end was trimmed by 2 bases and the J gene end by 3 bases; junction bases not matched to a gene: 2. Germline V gene lookup returns CDR1 MGHRA and CDR2 YSYEKL. CDR3 sequence: CASSQTGGFGNTIYF. In DNA, the CDR3 is TGCGCCAGCAGCCAAACAGGGGGCTTTGGAAACACCATATATTTT.

The rearrangement links TRBV19 to TRBJ1-4, with no clear D. This CDR3 is built from 14 residues. V was pared by 5 bases and J by 0 bases, with 7 bases between. CDR1 is LNHDA and CDR2 is SQIVND in the germline V gene (reference sequence). CDR3 in amino acids: CASSSGSTNEKLFF. The CDR3 bases are TGTGCCAGTAGTTCGGGTTCAACTAATGAAAAACTGTTTTTT. Variable domain in full (rest from reference TRBV19 and TRBJ1-4): DGGITQSPKYLFRKEGQNVTLSCEQNLNHDAMYWYRQDPGQGLRLIYYSQIVNDFQKGDIAEGYSVSREKKESFPLTVTSAQKNPTAFYLCASSSGSTNEKLFFGSGTQLSVL.

The rearrangement uses TRBV5-6 and TRBJ1-4; 7 bases match TRBD1. The germline V gene encodes CDR1 SGHDT and CDR2 YYEEEE. This CDR3 comprises 16 residues. V was pared by 0 bases and J by 5 bases, with 7 bases of the junction left unmatched. The CDR3 region has the DNA TGTGCCAGCAGCTTGGTCGACAGGGTTGAGAATGAAAAACTGTTTTTT. Translating it yields CASSLVDRVENEKLFF.

The chain links TRBV15 to TRBJ1-1; 10 nucleotides line up with TRBD1. The CDR3 contains 16 residues. With V trimmed by 2 bases and J by 1 base, 4 bases remained unmatched. Germline V gene sequence: CDR1 LNHNV, CDR2 YYDKDF (reference sequence). The CDR3 loop is CATSRMTGGRNTEAFF. CDR3 coding DNA: TGTGCCACCAGCAGAATGACAGGGGGCCGGAACACTGAAGCTTTCTTT.

The CDR3 spells CASSQGAWGYTF. Here the CDR3 DNA reads TGTGCCAGCAGTCAGGGGGCATGGGGCTACACCTTC. The V gene is TRBV12-3 or TRBV12-4, the J gene TRBJ1-2, with TRBD1 matching over 8 bases. The CDR3 has 12 residues. After removal of 5 bases from V and 8 bases from J, the junction contained 4 bases not matched to a gene.

This clone has a single count. The V and J genes are TRBV14 and TRBJ2-7; the D is unclear. The germline gives CDR1 SGHDN, CDR2 FVKESK. V lost 3 bases and J 4 bases, leaving 4 bases between the germline ends. CDR3 length: 11 residues. CDR3 DNA: TGTGCCAGCAGCCAGTCATACGAGCAGTACTTC. This codes for CASSQSYEQYF. The variable domain in full, with the rest retrieved from reference TRBV14 and TRBJ2-7, is EAGVTQFPSHSVIEKGQTVTLRCDPISGHDNLYWYRRVMGKEIKFLLHFVKESKQDESGMPNNRFLAERTGGTYSTLKVQPAELEDSGVYFCASSQSYEQYFGPGTRLTVT.

The rearrangement joins TRBV10-3 to TRBJ1-2; D gene ambiguous. This CDR3 spans 11 amino acids. Germline-derived CDR1 and CDR2 are ENHRY and SYGVKD. V was trimmed by 4 bases and J by 6 bases, leaving 6 bases between them. The CDR3, as DNA: TGTGCCATCAGTGGACACGATGGCTACACCTTC. Amino acids: CAISGHDGYTF.

This chain links TRBV29-1 with TRBJ2-5, with 7 nucleotides matching TRBD1. Germline V gene data show CDR1 as SQVTM and CDR2 as ANQGSEA. The CDR3 runs 13 residues. The ends lost 5 bases at V and 4 bases at J; junction bases unmatched: 7. CDR3 in DNA: TGCAGCGTTTTCCCTCGGGACAGAGAGACCCAGTACTTC. It yields the protein CSVFPRDRETQYF.